The 32 T cell receptor beta chains below come from one sample, sequenced in a study of T cell clonality in common variable immunodeficiency. Points from the study as a whole: Fewer deletions and N-nucleotide insertions were reportedly seen in common variable immunodeficiency TCR beta sequences.

Clones were sequenced by immunoSEQ multiplex PCR, and TCRdb holds only the in-frame ones, with some missing. Listed for the sample are about 19,000 clones, none seen a single time. Their specific antigens are unknown. Sample: peripheral blood mononuclear cells. These receptors were taken from a human donor with common variable immunodeficiency.

This clone was detected a few times. The CDR3 end lies 3 residues beyond the end of the read and is filled in from the germline J gene. The chain combines TRBV6-2 or TRBV6-3 with TRBJ2-7, with 7 bases matching TRBD1. The V gene end was trimmed by 9 bases and the J gene end by 0 bases; junction bases not matched to a gene: 8. This CDR3 spans 14 amino acids. Germline values: CDR1 MNHEY, CDR2 SVGEGT. CDR3 protein: CARPTGTDSYEQYF. Partial CDR3 DNA: TGTGCCAGACCTACCGGGACAGACTCCTACGAG.

In its sample, this clone was seen a few times. From the germline J gene comes the end of the CDR3, since the read stops 3 residues before it. The chain uses TRBV19 and TRBJ2-1; the D gene is possibly TRBD2 (6 bases). Germline CDR1 and CDR2: LNHDA and SQIVND (reference sequence). The CDR3 extends over 15 amino acids. V shed 5 bases and J shed 4 bases, with 15 bases lying between them. The CDR3 bases that were read are TGTGCCAGTAGTGACCGGGACTCTTCATACAATGAG. Its protein is CASSDRDSSYNE. The complete CDR3 protein is CASSDRDSSYNEQFF.

Only a few counts were recorded for this clone. The read terminates 3 residues before the CDR3 end, so the remaining end is supplied by the germline J gene. The J gene is TRBJ2-2, the V gene TRBV19, with 9 bases that match TRBD1. Trimming at V came to 6 bases and at J to 7 bases, leaving 6 bases not matched to a gene. CDR1 LNHDA and CDR2 SQIVND come from the germline V gene (reference sequence). CDR3 size: 14 residues. CDR3 sequence: CASRDRGRNGELFF. The sequenced CDR3 bases are TGTGCCAGTAGGGACAGGGGTAGAAACGGGGAG.

Concerning this clone: The CDR3 end falls 3 residues outside the read, so it is completed with the germline J gene. V and J are TRBV20-1 and TRBJ1-2, with D hard to call. Germline-derived CDR1 and CDR2 are DFQATT and SNEGSKA (reference sequence). The CDR3 length is 13 residues. The V gene lost 0 bases and the J gene lost 5 bases, with 10 bases spanning the gap. Incomplete CDR3 DNA: TGCAGTGCTAGAGATTTCCGACAATATGGC. It encodes CSARDFRQYG. Given in full, the CDR3 is CSARDFRQYGYTF.

This clone was seen more than once but under ten times. With the read ending 3 residues before the CDR3 end, the germline J gene is used to fill in that end. This chain uses TRBV7-2 with TRBJ1-2; TRBD1 matches at 7 bases. With 2 bases clipped from V and 1 base from J, the junction kept 4 bases outside the gene matches. The CDR3 runs to 15 residues. In germline, CDR1 is SGHTA, CDR2 FQGNSA. The covered CDR3 bases are TGTGCCAGCAGCTTAAGGACAGGACATAACTATGGC. It codes for CASSLRTGHNYG. The whole CDR3 region reads CASSLRTGHNYGYTF. The full variable domain, with the rest looked up from reference TRBV7-2 and TRBJ1-2, is GAGVSQSPSNKVTEKGKDVELRCDPISGHTALYWYRQSLGQGLEFLIYFQGNSAPDKSGLPSDRFSAERTGGSVSTLTIQRTQQEDSAVYLCASSLRTGHNYGYTFGSGTRLTVV.

This clone was observed a handful of times. The DNA read from the CDR3 is TGTGCCATCAGTGAGTCTCTAGCGGGAGATGGGACC. Its protein is CAISESLAGDGT. The full CDR3 reads CAISESLAGDGTQYF. The J gene is TRBJ2-5, the V gene TRBV10-3; 10 nucleotides match TRBD2. The read finishes 3 residues shy of the CDR3 end, and the germline J gene is used to complete it. Germline lookup yields CDR1 ENHRY and CDR2 SYGVKD. V dropped 0 bases and J dropped 7; count of bases not matched to a gene: 5. There are 15 residues in the CDR3.

This clone was counted many times. Read data end 3 residues before the CDR3 end; the end is taken from the germline J gene. The chain uses TRBV2 and TRBJ1-1; D is perhaps TRBD1 (5 bases). Trimming removed 6 bases at V and 0 bases at J, with 14 bases between. Germline CDR1 reads SNHLY; CDR2 reads FYNNEI. The CDR3 sequence is 15 residues long. CDR3 bases read: TGTGCCAGCAGGACAGACCTCCACATGAACACTGAA. Protein sequence: CASRTDLHMNTE. The full CDR3 is CASRTDLHMNTEAFF.

This clone was counted many times. CDR3 bases read: TGCAGCGCGAGGACAGGAATGAACACTGAA. Amino acids: CSARTGMNTE. The CDR3 in full is CSARTGMNTEAFF. The V and J genes are TRBV29-1 and TRBJ1-1; 7 bases map to TRBD1. The read comes to an end 3 residues before the CDR3 does, leaving the germline J gene to fill in the end. Trimming cost V 7 bases and J 0 bases; bases outside gene matches: 5. This CDR3 has 13 residues. In germline, CDR1 is SQVTM, CDR2 ANQGSEA.

This clone was detected only a few times. The read ends 3 residues before the CDR3 terminus; that terminus is restored from the germline J gene. The chain carries TRBV7-6 and TRBJ2-7; the D gene is possibly TRBD1 (6 bases). Trimming shortened V by 7 bases and J by 1 base, and 20 bases separated the two germline ends. Germline CDR1 is SGHVS and CDR2 is FNYEAQ. CDR3 length: 16 residues. This CDR3 is CASIIIDRKMSYEQYF. The CDR3 bases that were read are TGTGCCAGCATCATTATAGACAGGAAGATGTCCTACGAG.

This clone was counted between two and nine times. The sequence runs out 3 residues before the end of the CDR3; the remainder is reconstructed from the germline J gene. This sequence joins TRBV19 and TRBJ1-6; 9 bases map to TRBD1. The CDR3 extends over 14 amino acids. Germline V gives CDR1 LNHDA, CDR2 SQIVND (reference sequence). The CDR3 sequence: CASSVRDRVAPLHF. The part of the CDR3 DNA that was read is TGTGCCAGTAGTGTCCGGGACAGGGTTGCCCCC.

At least ten counts were recorded for this clone. Read sequence stops 3 residues before the CDR3 end, and the germline J gene provides the missing end. The rearrangement uses TRBV7-3 and TRBJ2-2; D might be TRBD1 (5 bases). V lost 6 bases and J 6 bases, leaving 14 bases between the germline ends. The CDR3 runs 14 residues. The germline V gene has CDR1 SGHTA and CDR2 FQGTGA. CDR3 region: CASRLEPQAGELFF. The sequenced CDR3 bases are TGTGCCAGCAGGCTAGAACCACAGGCCGGGGAG.

This clone was seen only a few times. Read sequence stops 3 residues before the CDR3 end, and the germline J gene provides the missing end. The V and J genes are TRBV6-1 and TRBJ2-3, with 8 bases lining up with TRBD1. Germline loops: CDR1 MNHNS, CDR2 SASEGT. Unmatched junction bases numbered 0, after V lost 3 bases and J lost 4 bases. CDR3 length: 13 amino acids. The CDR3 loop reads CASSDRGPDTQYF. Partial CDR3 DNA: TGTGCCAGCAGTGACAGGGGGCCAGATACG.

CDR3 in amino acids: CASLGQGRDTQYF. Incomplete CDR3 DNA: TGCGCCAGCCTAGGACAGGGGAGGGATACG. The rearrangement joins TRBV5-1 to TRBJ2-3; 9 bases align to TRBD1. The CDR3 end lies 3 residues beyond the end of the read and is filled in from the germline J gene. The CDR3 is 13 residues long. From germline, CDR1 is SGHRS and CDR2 YFSETQ. V shed 7 bases and J 6 bases; nucleotides not matched to a gene: 6.

As concerns this clone: The read gets to within 3 residues of the CDR3 end, and the germline J gene fills in the rest. The chain employs TRBV7-7 and TRBJ2-3, with 10 bases identical to TRBD2. This CDR3 contains 16 residues. V gave up 6 bases and J gave up 0 bases; unmatched junction bases: 6. Per germline, CDR1 SSHAT and CDR2 FNYEAQ (reference sequence). Incomplete CDR3 DNA: TGTGCCAGCAGTCCTGGACTAGCGGCTAGCACAGATACG. Its translation is CASSPGLAASTDT. The complete CDR3 sequence is CASSPGLAASTDTQYF.

Points on this clone: The DNA ends 3 residues before the CDR3 does, and the rest of the CDR3 is filled in from the germline J gene. The chain uses TRBV18 and TRBJ2-1; TRBD2 matches 8 bases. This CDR3 is 15 amino acids long. Germline values: CDR1 KGHSH, CDR2 LQKENI. V shed 6 bases and J 8 bases; nucleotides not matched to a gene: 12. The CDR3: CASSAKAGLVYEQFF. The sequenced CDR3 bases are TGTGCCAGCTCGGCGAAGGCGGGACTAGTTTATGAG.

On this clone: The read ends 3 residues shy of where the CDR3 ends; the end is completed using the germline J gene. This chain links TRBV5-4 with TRBJ2-7, with D possibly TRBD1 on 5 matching bases. V dropped 5 bases and J dropped 2 bases, with 11 bases sitting between them. This CDR3 is 13 amino acids long. CDR1 and CDR2 from the germline V gene are SGHNT and YYREEE (reference sequence). The covered CDR3 bases are TGTGCCAGCAGTAAAACAGGAACCTACGAG. Encoded protein: CASSKTGTYE. The complete CDR3 sequence is CASSKTGTYEQYF.

Worth noting for this clone: The CDR3 extends 3 residues past the end of the read, so its final part is completed from the germline J gene. The chain combines TRBV5-4 with TRBJ2-5; maybe TRBD1 (5 bases). This CDR3 comprises 14 residues. V lost 0 bases and J 1 base, leaving 7 bases between the germline ends. CDR1 and CDR2 (germline): SGHNT, YYREEE (reference sequence). The CDR3 reads CASSLVTAQETQYF. The part of the CDR3 DNA that was read is TGTGCCAGCAGCTTGGTGACAGCCCAAGAGACC.

This clone was seen only a few times. The CDR3 sequence is CASSNDWDNEQFF. The sequenced part of the CDR3 DNA is TGTGCCAGCAGCAACGACTGGGACAATGAG. The chain combines TRBV7-2 with TRBJ2-1; D not certain. The CDR3 extends 3 residues past the end of the read, so its final part is completed from the germline J gene. Germline CDR1 and CDR2: SGHTA and FQGNSA. This CDR3 has 13 residues. The V gene lost 5 bases and the J gene lost 5 bases, with 10 bases spanning the gap.

CDR3 in amino acids: CASSLTGLRETQYF. Incomplete CDR3 DNA: TGTGCCAGCTCCCTTACTGGGTTGCGGGAGACC. J is TRBJ2-5 and V is TRBV18; D not resolved. From the germline J gene comes the end of the CDR3, since the read stops 3 residues before it. V was pared by 6 bases and J by 5 bases, with 16 bases between. This CDR3 has 14 residues. Germline CDR1 reads KGHSH; CDR2 reads LQKENI.

Turning to this clone: With the read ending 3 residues before the CDR3 end, the germline J gene is used to fill in that end. J is TRBJ2-7 and V is TRBV19; the match to TRBD1 covers 8 bases. The V and J ends lost 0 bases and 2 bases, in that order; junction bases with no gene match: 6. This CDR3 contains 16 residues. CDR1 and CDR2 from the germline V gene are LNHDA and SQIVND (reference sequence). The CDR3 here is CASSIEGQGGTYEQYF. The CDR3 DNA, read in part, is TGTGCCAGTAGTATAGAAGGACAGGGAGGAACCTACGAG.

This clone was observed a handful of times. The CDR3 end is not reached by the read, which stops 3 residues before it; the germline J gene fills it in. This rearrangement joins TRBV20-1 to TRBJ2-5, with TRBD2 matching 9 bases. The CDR3 is made up of 13 amino acids. Germline V CDR1 and CDR2: DFQATT, SNEGSKA (reference sequence). Trimming at V came to 6 bases and at J to 2 bases, leaving 4 bases not matched to a gene. CDR3 in amino acids: CSASSGGQETQYF. The sequenced CDR3 bases are TGCAGTGCCAGTAGCGGGGGACAAGAGACC.

The table lists this clone with a few counts. The observed sequence ends 3 residues before the CDR3 terminus, with the missing tail filled in from the germline J gene. This chain links TRBV7-8 with TRBJ2-5; D remains unclear. In germline, CDR1 is SGHVS, CDR2 FQNEAQ. This CDR3 contains 11 residues. The CDR3 loop reads CASSSSSTQYF. Incomplete CDR3 DNA: TGTGCCAGCAGCTCCTCTAGTACC.

This clone has just a few counts. The covered CDR3 bases are TGTGCCAGCACCCCTTCGGAGGCAGGCCCAAGTAAAAAA. Translated: CASTPSEAGPSKK. The whole CDR3 sequence is CASTPSEAGPSKKAFF. This chain joins TRBV2 and TRBJ1-1, with unresolved D. The sequence runs out 3 residues before the end of the CDR3; the remainder is reconstructed from the germline J gene. This CDR3 has 16 amino acids. Germline-derived CDR1 and CDR2 are SNHLY and FYNNEI.

This clone was counted between two and nine times. CDR3 sequence: CASSESTAVYYEQYF. The sequenced CDR3 bases are TGTGCCAGCAGTGAATCAACGGCGGTTTACTACGAG. The J gene is TRBJ2-7, the V gene TRBV2, with no clear D. The sequence runs out 3 residues before the end of the CDR3; the remainder is reconstructed from the germline J gene. Trimming cost V 2 bases and J 3 bases, with 14 bases left between them. This CDR3 is 15 amino acids long. Germline V CDR1 and CDR2: SNHLY, FYNNEI.

This clone is classed as medium-sized (0.01 to 0.1%). CDR3: CASSTGANTEAFF. The CDR3 DNA, read in part, is TGTGCCAGCAGCACAGGGGCGAACACTGAA. The chain has TRBV9 and TRBJ1-1; 7 nucleotides match TRBD1. Read coverage stops 3 residues before the CDR3 terminus; the germline J gene supplies the remainder. The V segment lost 4 bases and the J segment 1 base; nucleotides outside the gene matches: 1. The CDR3 sequence is 13 residues long. Per germline, CDR1 SGDLS and CDR2 YYNGEE.

This clone has a count of ten or more. The read terminates 3 residues before the CDR3 end, so the remaining end is supplied by the germline J gene. The chain has TRBV6-4 and TRBJ1-5, with a possible D match to TRBD1 (5 bases). V lost 8 bases and J 2 bases, leaving 16 bases between the germline ends. Per germline, CDR1 MRHNA and CDR2 SNTAGT. This CDR3 is built from 15 residues. Here the CDR3 reads CASSSQGGGNQPQHF. CDR3 DNA, as far as it was read: TGTGCCAGCTCCTCCCAGGGAGGTGGCAATCAGCCC.

This clone was detected a few times. The DNA ends 3 residues before the CDR3 does, and the rest of the CDR3 is filled in from the germline J gene. The chain carries TRBV5-6 and TRBJ1-6; D unresolved. Germline V gene data show CDR1 as SGHDT and CDR2 as YYEEEE. This CDR3 region has 13 residues. V was clipped by 4 bases and J by 8 bases, with 10 bases between them. The CDR3 is CASSRAMDSPLHF. CDR3 DNA (partial): TGTGCCAGCAGCAGGGCTATGGATTCACCC. Combining the CDR3 with reference TRBV5-6 and TRBJ1-6 gives the whole variable domain DAGVTQSPTHLIKTRGQQVTLRCSPKSGHDTVSWYQQALGQGPQFIFQYYEEEERQRGNFPDRFSGHQFPNYSSELNVNALLLGDSALYLCASSRAMDSPLHFGNGTRLTVT.

With regard to this clone: The read stops 3 residues short of the end of the CDR3; the missing end is completed from the germline J gene. The chain recombines TRBV11-2 with TRBJ1-1, with a weak D call TRBD1 (6 bases). Germline V gene lookup returns CDR1 SGHAT and CDR2 FQNNGV. The ends were cut back, 1 base at V and 4 bases at J, with 10 bases in the middle. The CDR3 totals 14 residues. The CDR3 DNA, read in part, is TGTGCCAGCAGCTTAGTCGCAGGGGTCACTGAA. Its protein product is CASSLVAGVTE. The whole CDR3 region reads CASSLVAGVTEAFF.

This clone was seen at least ten times. The read falls 3 residues short of the CDR3 end, and the missing part is taken from the germline J gene. This rearrangement joins TRBV19 to TRBJ2-1, with D possibly being TRBD1 or TRBD2 (5 bases each). CDR1 and CDR2 (germline): LNHDA, SQIVND (reference sequence). The CDR3 totals 18 residues. V lost 1 base and J lost 7, with 23 bases in between. CDR3 DNA (partial): TGTGCCAGTAGTATAGTCCCTATAAGGGGAGCCTCCTGGAATGAG. It is translated as CASSIVPIRGASWNE. The full-length CDR3 reads as CASSIVPIRGASWNEQFF.

This clone was observed a handful of times. The missing CDR3 end, 3 residues past where the read stops, is filled in from the germline J gene. The chain uses TRBV18 and TRBJ1-1, with TRBD1 identical over 10 bases. V dropped 6 bases and J dropped 5; count of bases not matched to a gene: 3. The CDR3 has 13 amino acids. Germline lookup yields CDR1 KGHSH and CDR2 LQKENI. CDR3 sequence reads: CASSGTGATEAFF. The CDR3 bases that were read are TGTGCCAGCTCCGGGACAGGGGCGACTGAA.

This clone was seen only a few times. The CDR3 goes on 3 residues after the read ends, and that part is filled in from the germline J gene. The gene calls are TRBV18 and TRBJ1-2, with D possibly being TRBD1 (5 bases). The V end was cut by 0 bases, the J end by 4 bases, with 12 bases between. Germline CDR1 reads KGHSH; CDR2 reads LQKENI. The CDR3 runs to 15 residues. This CDR3 is CASSPPGLTIYGYTF. Incomplete CDR3 DNA: TGTGCCAGCTCACCACCGGGACTGACCATCTATGGC. The full variable domain, in which reference TRBV18 and TRBJ1-2 provide the parts outside the CDR3, is NAGVMQNPRHLVRRRGQEARLRCSPMKGHSHVYWYRQLPEEGLKFMVYLQKENIIDESGMPKERFSAEFPKEGPSILRIQQVVRGDSAAYFCASSPPGLTIYGYTFGSGTRLTVV.

This clone was detected many times. A junction boundary mismatches the germline segment, possibly from a read error. The CDR3 end lies 3 residues beyond the end of the read and is filled in from the germline J gene. V is TRBV4-2 and J is TRBJ1-5, with D perhaps matching TRBD1 (5 bases). Germline CDR1 LGHNA, CDR2 YNFKEQ. The length of the CDR3 is 16 residues. The CDR3 is CASSQEYRWSNQPQHF. The part of the CDR3 DNA that was read is TGCGCCAGCAGCCAAGAATACAGGTGGAGCAATCAGCCC.